This TCR beta chain came from a study of cytomegalovirus exposure and HLA in healthy donors. This CDR3 has 15 amino acids. Deletions cut 0 bases from V and 5 bases from J, with 13 bases between. Germline V gene data show CDR1 as MNHEY and CDR2 as SVGAGI. In the case of this clone: Its antigen is unknown.

Clones were sequenced by immunoSEQ multiplex PCR, and TCRdb holds only the in-frame ones, with some missing. This table holds some 240,000 clones, less than 85% found once. Study-level results: In vitro assays verified that a few CMV-associated chains recognized CMV antigens specifically. Researchers counted around 150 TCR beta chains as cytomegalovirus-associated.

The receptor's source is a young woman in good health and CMV-seronegative. This rearrangement joins TRBV6-5 to TRBJ1-2; D ambiguous. What was sequenced was PBMCs. The CDR3 here is CASSYSPTAGYGYTF. CDR3 nucleotide sequence: TGTGCCAGCAGTTACTCCCCCACCGCTGGGTATGGCTACACCTTC.